What follows are 29 T cell receptor beta chains derived from one specimen sequenced in a study of T cell changes during pregnancy in multiple sclerosis. The method was immunoSEQ multiplex PCR; TCRdb's version includes in-frame clones alone and lacks a portion of them. The sample holds about 36,000 clones, roughly nine tenths seen once. This specimen was CD4+ T cells from peripheral blood mononuclear cells, taken after pregnancy. Receptors were obtained from a female donor in good health, enrolled as a control in a pregnancy study.

The V call is TRBV6-1, the J call TRBJ1-4, with D possibly being TRBD1 (6 bases). The germline CDR1 and CDR2 sequences are MNHNS and SASEGT. This CDR3 is 14 amino acids long. V lost 3 bases to trimming and J lost 8 bases, with 13 bases between them. The CDR3 spells CASSEGTGSEKLFF. For the CDR3, the DNA is TGTGCCAGCAGTGAGGGCACAGGGTCGGAAAAACTGTTTTTT.

This sequence joins TRBV27 and TRBJ1-1; tentative D call: TRBD1 (6 bases). Trimming stripped 3 bases from V and 8 bases from J, with 16 bases between. CDR3 length equals 14 residues. Germline V gene data show CDR1 as MNHEY and CDR2 as SMNVEV (reference sequence). Here the CDR3 DNA reads TGTGCCAGCAGTTTGCCAGGGCCAGGGGAAGAAGCTTTCTTT. It is translated as CASSLPGPGEEAFF.

The chain carries TRBV5-1 and TRBJ1-4; D is unclear. V was cut by 4 bases and J by 10 bases, with 11 bases left in between. CDR1 and CDR2 (germline): SGHRS, YFSETQ. The CDR3 sequence is 12 residues long. The CDR3 protein is CASSPGEGKLFF. DNA for the CDR3: TGCGCCAGCAGCCCGGGTGAGGGAAAACTGTTTTTT. Full variable domain (remainder filled in from reference TRBV5-1 and TRBJ1-4): KAGVTQTPRYLIKTRGQQVTLSCSPISGHRSVSWYQQTPGQGLQFLFEYFSETQRNKGNFPGRFSGRQFSNSRSEMNVSTLELGDSALYLCASSPGEGKLFFGSGTQLSVL.

This clone was detected once. The rearrangement links TRBV10-3 to TRBJ2-1, with 9 bases aligning to TRBD2. V dropped 6 bases and J dropped 9; count of bases not matched to a gene: 12. The CDR3 length is 15 residues. Germline lookup yields CDR1 ENHRY and CDR2 SYGVKD. The CDR3 DNA reads TGTGCCATCAGGACTGGAGCGGGAGGCCCCGGTGAGCAGTTCTTC. It yields the protein CAIRTGAGGPGEQFF.

The V gene is TRBV4-2, the J gene TRBJ2-3; 8 bases map to TRBD1. Germline assignment: CDR1 LGHNA and CDR2 YNFKEQ. The CDR3 extends over 17 amino acids. V shed 2 bases, J shed 3 bases, and the junction held 10 bases outside the gene matches. In nucleotides, the CDR3 is TGTGCCAGCAGCCAAACCCAGGGGGCGAGGTGGACAGATACGCAGTATTTT. Its translation is CASSQTQGARWTDTQYF.

V is TRBV10-1 and J is TRBJ1-1; 7 bases agree with TRBD1. The V gene end was trimmed by 4 bases and the J gene end by 4 bases; junction bases not matched to a gene: 3. The CDR3 contains 13 residues. Germline CDR1 reads WNHNN; CDR2 reads SYGVQD (reference sequence). The DNA for the CDR3 is TGCGCCAGCAGTGTGGCAGGGGGCACTGAAGCTTTCTTT. Encoded protein: CASSVAGGTEAFF.

The V and J genes are TRBV28 and TRBJ2-7; 7 nucleotides align to TRBD1. CDR3 size: 14 residues. From germline, CDR1 is MDHEN and CDR2 SYDVKM. V was clipped by 6 bases and J by 3 bases; unmatched bases: 8. The CDR3 here is CASSPWTGNYEQYF. CDR3 in DNA: TGTGCCAGCAGCCCTTGGACAGGAAACTACGAGCAGTACTTC.

The chain recombines TRBV27 with TRBJ1-5; possibly TRBD1 for D (5 bases). The CDR3 has 16 residues. V gave up 5 bases and J gave up 0 bases, with 14 bases separating them. Germline CDR1 and CDR2: MNHEY and SMNVEV (reference sequence). The CDR3, as DNA: TGTGCCAGCAGTCCATATCCAGACAGTAGCAATCAGCCCCAGCATTTT. Amino acids: CASSPYPDSSNQPQHF.

The chain recombines TRBV7-8 with TRBJ2-2; the match to TRBD2 covers 7 bases. The CDR3 has 15 residues. Germline-derived CDR1 and CDR2 are SGHVS and FQNEAQ. The junction had 9 bases not matched to a gene; V was cut back by 4 bases and J by 7 bases. The CDR3 sequence: CASSSGLRDGGELFF. CDR3 coding DNA: TGTGCCAGCAGCTCGGGACTAAGGGACGGCGGGGAGCTGTTTTTT.

The chain links TRBV7-2 to TRBJ2-7; 8 bases fit TRBD1. This CDR3 is 13 amino acids long. V shed 5 bases, J shed 4 bases, and the junction held 4 bases outside the gene matches. In germline, CDR1 is SGHTA, CDR2 FQGNSA. The CDR3 region is CASSIQGAYEQYF. The CDR3 region has the DNA TGTGCCAGCAGCATCCAGGGGGCTTACGAGCAGTACTTC. The full variable domain, with the rest looked up from reference TRBV7-2 and TRBJ2-7, is GAGVSQSPSNKVTEKGKDVELRCDPISGHTALYWYRQSLGQGLEFLIYFQGNSAPDKSGLPSDRFSAERTGGSVSTLTIQRTQQEDSAVYLCASSIQGAYEQYFGPGTRLTVT.

This sequence joins TRBV2 and TRBJ2-7; D not certain. This CDR3 is built from 12 residues. Trimming removed 8 bases at V and 6 bases at J, with 14 bases between. Germline V lookup: CDR1 SNHLY, CDR2 FYNNEI. CDR3 sequence (DNA): TGTGCCAGCGGTATGAGGAGAGGCGAGCAGTACTTC. This codes for CASGMRRGEQYF.

The rearrangement uses TRBV5-4 and TRBJ2-7; the D gene is possibly TRBD2 (7 bases). Germline loops: CDR1 SGHNT, CDR2 YYREEE (reference sequence). Trimming stripped 1 base from V and 3 bases from J, with 11 bases between. The CDR3 has 14 amino acids. In DNA form, the CDR3 reads TGTGCCAGCAGCTTGCCGGGGGGCATCTACGAGCAGTACTTC. Translation gives CASSLPGGIYEQYF.

V gene TRBV7-9 combines with J gene TRBJ2-1; TRBD1 matches at 9 bases. V lost 4 bases and J lost 6; bases outside the gene matches: 7. The CDR3 covers 15 residues. Germline assignment: CDR1 SEHNR and CDR2 FQNEAQ (reference sequence). CDR3 in amino acids: CASSSTGTGFNEQFF. As DNA, the CDR3 is TGTGCCAGCAGCTCTACCGGGACAGGGTTCAATGAGCAGTTCTTC.

The chain has TRBV6-1 and TRBJ1-2, with 7 positions matching TRBD1. The CDR3 length is 15 residues. The germline V gene has CDR1 MNHNS and CDR2 SASEGT. J was trimmed by 4 bases and V by 2 bases; bases with no gene match: 7. CDR3 DNA: TGTGCCAGCAGTGAATTAGGGGGCAATATCTATGGCTACACCTTC. Amino acid sequence: CASSELGGNIYGYTF.

The rearrangement uses TRBV2 and TRBJ2-3; the D gene is possibly TRBD1 (5 bases). The germline CDR1 and CDR2 sequences are SNHLY and FYNNEI. Trimming took 10 bases from V and 4 from J, leaving 18 bases between them. There are 14 residues in the CDR3. The CDR3 loop reads CATGNRVPPDTQYF. The CDR3 DNA reads TGTGCCACAGGGAACCGGGTCCCGCCAGATACGCAGTATTTT.

V and J are TRBV2 and TRBJ1-1; D perhaps matches TRBD1 (6 bases). Trimming shortened V by 2 bases and J by 10 bases, and 20 bases separated the two germline ends. Germline V gene lookup returns CDR1 SNHLY and CDR2 FYNNEI. This CDR3 contains 15 residues. The CDR3 sequence: CASSESGQPPAGAFF. For the CDR3, the DNA is TGTGCCAGCAGTGAATCAGGACAGCCTCCGGCGGGAGCTTTCTTT.

This chain connects TRBV2 to TRBJ2-1; TRBD1 aligns across 7 bases. The V segment lost 4 bases and the J segment 9 bases; nucleotides outside the gene matches: 12. The CDR3 totals 15 residues. In germline, CDR1 is SNHLY, CDR2 FYNNEI. CDR3 protein: CASSVDRAVSGEQFF. As DNA, the CDR3 is TGTGCCAGCAGTGTCGACAGGGCCGTCTCCGGTGAGCAGTTCTTC. The complete variable domain, with remaining parts taken from reference TRBV2 and TRBJ2-1, reads EPEVTQTPSHQVTQMGQEVILRCVPISNHLYFYWYRQILGQKVEFLVSFYNNEISEKSEIFDDQFSVERPDGSNFTLKIRSTKLEDSAMYFCASSVDRAVSGEQFFGPGTRLTVL.

The chain employs TRBV5-1 and TRBJ2-1, with TRBD2 matching over 12 bases. This CDR3 contains 17 residues. With V trimmed by 4 bases and J by 8 bases, 13 bases remained unmatched. The germline V gene has CDR1 SGHRS and CDR2 YFSETQ. The chain's CDR3 is CASSKSLAGGAPYEQFF. CDR3 nucleotides: TGCGCCAGCAGCAAATCCCTAGCGGGAGGGGCCCCCTATGAGCAGTTCTTC.

The chain links TRBV7-9 to TRBJ1-2; D is unresolved. The CDR3 is 15 residues long. The germline V gene has CDR1 SEHNR and CDR2 FQNEAQ (reference sequence). Trimming left V 0 bases short and J 3 bases short, with 11 bases between. The CDR3 spells CASSLAGGSDYGYTF. CDR3 nucleotides: TGTGCCAGCAGCTTAGCGGGAGGGTCTGACTATGGCTACACCTTC. Looking up the rest from reference TRBV7-9 and TRBJ1-2 gives the full variable domain: DTGVSQNPRHKITKRGQNVTFRCDPISEHNRLYWYRQTLGQGPEFLTYFQNEAQLEKSRLLSDRFSAERPKGSFSTLEIQRTEQGDSAMYLCASSLAGGSDYGYTFGSGTRLTVV.

This clone has just one count. This chain links TRBV4-3 with TRBJ1-2, with D possibly matching TRBD1 (6 bases). The V and J ends lost 0 bases and 3 bases respectively, with 20 bases between them. Germline V gene data show CDR1 as LGHNA and CDR2 as YSLEER. This CDR3 contains 18 residues. CDR3 DNA: TGCGCCAGCAGCCAAGAAAGGTCCAGATATACAGGGTACTATGGCTACACCTTC. It codes for CASSQERSRYTGYYGYTF.

The J gene is TRBJ2-7, the V gene TRBV4-1, with 10 positions matching TRBD1. The CDR3 is 16 residues long. With V trimmed by 0 bases and J by 5 bases, 7 bases remained unmatched. Germline loops: CDR1 MGHRA, CDR2 YSYEKL. The CDR3 bases are TGCGCCAGCAGCCAAGATCGGGGACAGGGGCCCGACGAGCAGTACTTC. Translating gives CASSQDRGQGPDEQYF.

The genes are TRBV5-1 and TRBJ2-1, with 11 bases aligning to TRBD1. The CDR3 covers 18 residues. V was pared by 1 base and J by 0 bases, with 6 bases of the junction left unmatched. Germline V gene data show CDR1 as SGHRS and CDR2 as YFSETQ. The CDR3 bases are TGCGCCAGCAGCTTGCAAGGACAGGGGGCGAGCTCCTACAATGAGCAGTTCTTC. Translated: CASSLQGQGASSYNEQFF.

The rearrangement links TRBV4-1 to TRBJ1-3; tentatively, D is TRBD1 (6 bases). Germline V gene lookup returns CDR1 MGHRA and CDR2 YSYEKL. This CDR3 spans 15 amino acids. V dropped 4 bases and J dropped 3 bases, with 13 bases sitting between them. CDR3 nucleotide sequence: TGCGCCAGCAGCCGCCTACAGGGCAGTGGAAACACCATATATTTT. Translating it yields CASSRLQGSGNTIYF.

The genes are TRBV27 and TRBJ2-1; 9 bases match TRBD2. The CDR3 has 17 residues. Unmatched junction bases numbered 11, after V lost 5 bases and J lost 3 bases. Germline V gene lookup returns CDR1 MNHEY and CDR2 SMNVEV (reference sequence). The CDR3 region has the DNA TGTGCCAGCAGTCCTAACCTTGGTAGCGGGAGCTACAATGAGCAGTTCTTC. It specifies CASSPNLGSGSYNEQFF.

CDR3 in DNA: TGTGCCAGCAGTCCACAGGGGAAAAATTCACCCCTCCACTTT. Its translation is CASSPQGKNSPLHF. The chain recombines TRBV16 with TRBJ1-6; the match to TRBD1 covers 7 bases. Germline V gene lookup returns CDR1 KGHSY and CDR2 FQNENV. Trimming took 6 bases from V and 7 from J; bases not matched to a gene: 6. CDR3 size: 14 residues.

The chain employs TRBV11-2 and TRBJ2-1, with D tentatively TRBD2 (5 bases). From germline, CDR1 is SGHAT and CDR2 FQNNGV. The CDR3 has 14 amino acids. The germline V and J ends were trimmed by 4 bases and 9 bases, with 16 bases remaining between them. CDR3 sequence reads: CASSSLLGEGEQFF. CDR3 coding DNA: TGTGCCAGCAGCTCATTACTAGGTGAGGGTGAGCAGTTCTTC.

The CDR3 spells CASSPGGQVNSPLHF. The DNA for the CDR3 is TGTGCCAGCTCCCCGGGGGGACAGGTTAACTCACCCCTCCACTTT. This chain connects TRBV18 to TRBJ1-6; 8 bases line up with TRBD1. CDR1 KGHSH and CDR2 LQKENI come from the germline V gene. CDR3 length: 15 residues. With V trimmed by 6 bases and J by 10 bases, 11 bases remained unmatched.

This sequence joins TRBV5-6 and TRBJ2-1, with D perhaps TRBD1 (6 bases). Germline assignment: CDR1 SGHDT and CDR2 YYEEEE. The CDR3 contains 15 residues. The germline V and J ends were trimmed by 0 bases and 6 bases, with 13 bases remaining between them. CDR3 protein: CASSLESGQSNEQFF. DNA for the CDR3: TGTGCCAGCAGCTTGGAGTCGGGACAAAGCAATGAGCAGTTCTTC.

The chain joins TRBV28 to TRBJ1-4, with 9 bases aligning to TRBD1. Germline assignment: CDR1 MDHEN and CDR2 SYDVKM. The CDR3 spans 15 residues. The V gene end was trimmed by 5 bases and the J gene end by 7 bases; junction bases not matched to a gene: 8. CDR3 protein: CASSLSGQGFEKLFF. CDR3 nucleotides: TGTGCCAGCAGTCTTTCAGGACAGGGGTTTGAAAAACTGTTTTTT.